This is a list of T cell receptor beta chains from one sample in a study of PD-1 blockade in classical Hodgkin lymphoma. Clones were sequenced by immunoSEQ multiplex PCR, and TCRdb holds only the in-frame ones, with some missing. The table shows around 20,000 clones, with around 70% occurring only once. Specimen: peripheral blood mononuclear cells (PBMCs), collected before the second cycle of nivolumab. The receptors shown here come from a human donor with classical Hodgkin lymphoma. The CDR3 runs from the conserved cysteine through the conserved F or W. Fields, in order: J gene, V gene, CDR3 protein.

j_call: -; v_call: TRBV29-1; cdr3_aa: CSVDGGSGEQYF
j_call: TRBJ2-1; v_call: TRBV27; cdr3_aa: CASSLHSGRLHNEQFF
j_call: TRBJ1-4; v_call: TRBV7-9; cdr3_aa: CASSSVQGKLFF
j_call: TRBJ1-2; v_call: TRBV20-1; cdr3_aa: CSAPRGNGYTF
j_call: TRBJ2-3; v_call: TRBV10-3; cdr3_aa: CATLKPSTDTQYF
j_call: TRBJ2-7; v_call: TRBV29-1; cdr3_aa: CSVSPSGDYEQYF
j_call: TRBJ1-4; v_call: TRBV19; cdr3_aa: CASSIGQYGNEKLFF
j_call: TRBJ2-3; v_call: TRBV4-1; cdr3_aa: CASSQPGALGSTDTQYF
j_call: TRBJ2-5; v_call: TRBV19; cdr3_aa: CASSTGGEETQYF
j_call: TRBJ1-2; v_call: TRBV5-1; cdr3_aa: CASSLEPTYYGYTF
j_call: TRBJ2-7; v_call: TRBV5-6; cdr3_aa: CASSLMRTNYEQYF
j_call: TRBJ2-3; v_call: TRBV10-2; cdr3_aa: CASSVAGGAVDTQYF
j_call: TRBJ2-7; v_call: TRBV5-8; cdr3_aa: CASSLPGQVYEQYF
j_call: TRBJ2-4; v_call: TRBV19; cdr3_aa: CATTGKILAKNIQYF
j_call: TRBJ2-2; v_call: TRBV7-9; cdr3_aa: CASSLVGGQGSSNTGELFF
j_call: TRBJ2-3; v_call: TRBV9; cdr3_aa: CASSVVGGYTDTQYF
j_call: TRBJ2-7; v_call: TRBV28; cdr3_aa: CASRDNGIEQYF
j_call: TRBJ2-2; v_call: TRBV6-5; cdr3_aa: CASSYSGALPGELFF
j_call: TRBJ1-3; v_call: TRBV27; cdr3_aa: CASSSGRNSGNTIYF
j_call: TRBJ1-3; v_call: TRBV11-2; cdr3_aa: CASSFGNTIYF
j_call: TRBJ2-1; v_call: TRBV5-6; cdr3_aa: CASSSTAVTLADEQFF
j_call: TRBJ2-1; v_call: TRBV6-5; cdr3_aa: CASSSHGGGPNNEQFF
j_call: TRBJ1-3; v_call: TRBV5-1; cdr3_aa: CASRDTVSGNTIYF
j_call: TRBJ1-5; v_call: TRBV7-8; cdr3_aa: CASSMYRDSNQPQHF
j_call: TRBJ2-3; v_call: TRBV11-2; cdr3_aa: CASSFTSITDTQYF
j_call: -; v_call: TRBV4-2; cdr3_aa: CASSQETSASRRSYEQYF
j_call: TRBJ2-3; v_call: TRBV25-1; cdr3_aa: CASSGQGEDTQYF
j_call: TRBJ2-2; v_call: TRBV19; cdr3_aa: CASGDRGGTGELFF
j_call: TRBJ2-2; v_call: TRBV6-4; cdr3_aa: CASSPGQTNTGELFF